A selection of T cell receptor beta chains follows, all from one sample in a study of T cell changes during pregnancy in multiple sclerosis. Repertoires were generated with immunoSEQ multiplex PCR, while TCRdb's copy carries only in-frame clones and drops some. The sample lists approximately 89,000 clones, about 95% occurring once. The source material was peripheral blood, sampled in the third trimester of pregnancy. Every receptor here comes from a female donor with multiple sclerosis, enrolled in a pregnancy study. The CDR3 runs from the conserved cysteine through the conserved F or W. D genes are given only for firm matches. A clone size is listed for some rows: how often the clone was seen (once, few, many), or a class if it is expanded.

J gene	V gene	clone size	D gene	CDR3 DNA	CDR3 protein
TRBJ1-5	TRBV7-6	NA	NA	TGTGCCAGCAGCCATGGGACTCCGGGAGGTCCCCACCAAGTTAGACAGCCCCAGCATTTT	CASSHGTPGGPHQVRQPQHF
TRBJ2-5	TRBV28	once	NA	TGTGCCAGCAAATTGGGGGCTGCCAACGGGAAGACCCAGTACTTC	CASKLGAANGKTQYF
TRBJ1-1	TRBV7-9	NA	NA	TGTGCCAGCAGGAGGGGGGGCCACACTGAAGCTTTCTTT	CASRRGGHTEAFF
TRBJ1-6	TRBV6-1	NA	TRBD1	TGTGCCAGCAGTGGGGGACAGGGAAATAATTCACCCCTCCACTTT	CASSGGQGNNSPLHF
TRBJ2-1	TRBV13	NA	TRBD2	TGTGCCAGCAGCTTTGAGGCGACCGGGACTAGCGGTTACAATGAGCAGTTCTTC	CASSFEATGTSGYNEQFF
TRBJ1-1	TRBV7-6	NA	NA	TGTGCCAGCAGCCCGGGAGAGACTGAAGCTTTCTTT	CASSPGETEAFF
TRBJ2-1	TRBV29-1	once	TRBD2	TGCAGCACATCGGCCAGCGGGGGCAATGAGCAGTTCTTC	CSTSASGGNEQFF
TRBJ1-5	TRBV6-7	NA	NA	TGTGCCAGCAGTTGCCCACAGGGTAGACAGCCCCAGCATTTT	CASSCPQGRQPQHF
TRBJ1-5	TRBV19	NA	NA	TGTGCCAGTAGTATTTCATGGGGGCGGCTTAGCAATCAGCCCCAGCATTTT	CASSISWGRLSNQPQHF
TRBJ2-5	TRBV13	NA	TRBD2	TGTGCCAGCAGACGGGGAGGGGCCCAAGAGACCCAGTACTTC	CASRRGGAQETQYF
TRBJ2-3	TRBV27	NA	TRBD2	TGTGCCAGCAGCAGACTAGCGGGGGAAATGGTATCAGATACGCAGTATTTT	CASSRLAGEMVSDTQYF
TRBJ2-2	TRBV7-6	NA	NA	TGTGCCAGCAGCTCAAGCCCCAAGGGGACCGGGGAGCTGTTTTTT	CASSSSPKGTGELFF
TRBJ2-3	TRBV4-1	once	NA	TGCGCCAGCAGCCACTCCTTGAGGGAGGCCGCAGATACGCAGTATTTT	CASSHSLREAADTQYF
TRBJ2-6	TRBV5-1	NA	TRBD1	TGCGCCAGCAGCTTCAACAGGGGTGGGGCCAACGTCCTGACTTTC	CASSFNRGGANVLTF
TRBJ2-1	TRBV5-1	NA	TRBD2	TGCGCCAGCAGCTTGGCCGGGACTAGCGGGGGGGCTGTGCAGTTCTTC	CASSLAGTSGGAVQFF
TRBJ1-1	TRBV9	NA	NA	TGTGCCAGCAGTCTATCAATGAACACTGAAGCTTTCTTT	CASSLSMNTEAFF
TRBJ1-2	TRBV15	NA	TRBD1	TGTGCCACCAGCAGAGTTGCCCACAGGGGGACAGGGGGCGGCTACACCTTC	CATSRVAHRGTGGGYTF
TRBJ2-7	TRBV18	once	TRBD2	TGTGCCAGCTCACCAGCTAGCGGGGGGGCCCACGAGCAGTACTTC	CASSPASGGAHEQYF
TRBJ2-5	TRBV5-1	NA	TRBD1	TGCGCCAGCACGCGTTGGGGACAGGGTAAAGAGACCCAGTACTTC	CASTRWGQGKETQYF
TRBJ2-7	TRBV25-1	NA	TRBD1	TGTGCCAGCAGTGAACGCCGGGTAGGGGACAGGGGCCACGAGCAGTACTTC	CASSERRVGDRGHEQYF
TRBJ1-2	TRBV7-9	NA	TRBD1	TGTGCCAGCAGCTCGTCCCAGGGGGCGGACTATGGCTACACCTTC	CASSSSQGADYGYTF
TRBJ1-1	TRBV6-5	few	NA	TGTGCCAGCCGGGTTTCGTTGGACACTGAAGCTTTCTTT	CASRVSLDTEAFF